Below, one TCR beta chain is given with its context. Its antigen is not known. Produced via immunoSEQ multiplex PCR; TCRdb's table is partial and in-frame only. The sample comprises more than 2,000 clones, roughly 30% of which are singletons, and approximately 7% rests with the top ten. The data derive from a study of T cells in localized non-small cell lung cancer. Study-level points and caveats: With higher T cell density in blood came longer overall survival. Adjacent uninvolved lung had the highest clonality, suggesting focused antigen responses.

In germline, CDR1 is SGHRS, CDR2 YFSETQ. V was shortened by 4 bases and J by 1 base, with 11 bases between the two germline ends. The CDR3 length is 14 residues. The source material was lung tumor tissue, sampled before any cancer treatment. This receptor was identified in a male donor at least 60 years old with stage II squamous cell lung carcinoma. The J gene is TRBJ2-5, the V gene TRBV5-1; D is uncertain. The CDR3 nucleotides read TGCGCCAGCAGCCTGGTACAGCCCCAAGAGACCCAGTACTTC. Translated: CASSLVQPQETQYF.